These 32 T cell receptor beta chains were all obtained from the same sample, sequenced in a study of T cells in Graves' hyperthyroidism and ophthalmopathy. TCR beta CDR3 regions were amplified from RNA. TCR CDR3 regions were first amplified by RT-PCR with HTBI primers. TCRdb processed the multiplex PCR reads anew with MiXCR; each CDR3 protein has one entry. The sample has approximately 260,000 distinct CDR3 sequences, nearly 15% seen once; the top ten hold roughly 30%. Sample: blood. The receptors were gathered from a woman aged 45-59 years with Graves' hyperthyroidism that later progressed to Graves' ophthalmopathy.

At least ten counts were recorded for this clonotype. The rearrangement joins TRBV7-8 to TRBJ2-7; a weak D match, TRBD1 (6 bases). V lost 4 bases, J lost 5 bases, and 18 bases lay in between. CDR1 and CDR2 from the germline V gene are SGHVS and FQNEAQ. The CDR3 sequence is 15 residues long. The CDR3, as DNA: TGTGCCAGCAGCTCATTCAGGGGCCGGTGGGACGAGCAGTACTTC. Translating gives CASSSFRGRWDEQYF.

The chain uses TRBV6-1 and TRBJ2-1, with TRBD1 matching over 10 bases. This CDR3 spans 16 amino acids. J gave up 7 bases and V 5 bases, and 11 bases lay outside the gene matches. From germline, CDR1 is MNHNS and CDR2 SASEGT. The CDR3 sequence is CASSLTPGQGSNEQFF. The CDR3 coding sequence is TGTGCCAGCAGTCTCACTCCGGGACAGGGGTCAAATGAGCAGTTCTTC.

This clonotype was picked up many times. This chain connects TRBV30 to TRBJ2-3, with 7 bases identical to TRBD2. This CDR3 region has 13 residues. V was pared by 1 base and J by 4 bases, with 2 bases of the junction left unmatched. Germline CDR1 and CDR2: GTSNPN and SVGIG (reference sequence). The CDR3 reads CAWSAGRADTQYF. Written as DNA, the CDR3 is TGTGCCTGGAGTGCGGGGAGGGCAGATACGCAGTATTTT.

This chain connects TRBV28 to TRBJ1-3; D gene unclear. The V gene lost 6 bases and the J gene lost 2 bases, with 8 bases spanning the gap. The length of the CDR3 is 13 residues. CDR1 is MDHEN, CDR2 SYDVKM, per germline. The CDR3 region has the DNA TGTGCCAGCAGCCCCAACCCTGGAAACACCATATATTTT. As protein: CASSPNPGNTIYF.

This clonotype came up many times. The rearrangement uses TRBV28 and TRBJ2-7; TRBD1 or TRBD2 may be the D gene (7 bases each). V dropped 6 bases and J dropped 3 bases, with 15 bases sitting between them. CDR1 and CDR2 (germline): MDHEN, SYDVKM. This CDR3 has 14 amino acids. The CDR3 loop reads CASSQGGGGYEQYF. The CDR3, as DNA: TGTGCCAGCAGCCAGGGGGGAGGGGGCTACGAGCAGTACTTC.

This clonotype was seen repeatedly, ten times or more. The rearrangement links TRBV11-2 to TRBJ2-5, with 10 bases aligning to TRBD2. Germline V lookup: CDR1 SGHAT, CDR2 FQNNGV. The CDR3 sequence is 18 residues long. Trimming at V came to 6 bases and at J to 4 bases, leaving 17 bases not matched to a gene. CDR3 in DNA: TGTGCCAGCAGTCTTGGAGAAGCGGGAGGGCCTGGGCGAGAGACCCAGTACTTC. Protein: CASSLGEAGGPGRETQYF.

Many counts were recorded for this clonotype. The rearrangement uses TRBV10-3 and TRBJ2-7; possible D gene TRBD2, 6 bases. The CDR3 has 14 residues. Trimming removed 6 bases at V and 1 base at J, with 13 bases between. The V gene's germline CDR1 is ENHRY and CDR2 SYGVKD. CDR3 nucleotide sequence: TGTGCCATCAGCCCCGGGACTGCATCCTACGAGCAGTACTTC. Translated, it gives CAISPGTASYEQYF.

V gene TRBV6-1 combines with J gene TRBJ1-5; 7 bases fit TRBD1. This CDR3 is 15 amino acids long. J lost 7 bases, V lost 4 bases, and 10 bases had no gene match. CDR1 and CDR2 (germline): MNHNS, SASEGT. In DNA, the CDR3 is TGTGCCAGCAGTGGTCCCCTGACAGGGTCCCAGCCCCAGCATTTT. Translation: CASSGPLTGSQPQHF.

This clonotype came up many times. The chain joins TRBV27 to TRBJ2-3, with D unresolved. Germline V gene sequence: CDR1 MNHEY, CDR2 SMNVEV (reference sequence). The CDR3 is made up of 14 amino acids. Trimming removed 5 bases at V and 1 base at J, with 10 bases between. Written as DNA, the CDR3 is TGTGCCAGCAGTCCCTACAGAGGCACAGATACGCAGTATTTT. It translates to CASSPYRGTDTQYF.

This clonotype was observed at least ten times. The chain employs TRBV20-1 and TRBJ2-7, with 7 bases aligning to TRBD1. Germline trimming cut 7 bases from V and 2 bases from J; bases unmatched to any gene: 11. This CDR3 spans 14 amino acids. The germline CDR1 and CDR2 sequences are DFQATT and SNEGSKA (reference sequence). The DNA of the CDR3 is TGCAGTGTCATCAAGCCGGGACAGCCCTACGAGCAGTACTTC. Translating it yields CSVIKPGQPYEQYF.

In this sample, this clonotype turned up many times. The V gene is TRBV2, the J gene TRBJ1-6; 7 bases match TRBD1. Germline V gene sequence: CDR1 SNHLY, CDR2 FYNNEI. CDR3 length equals 16 residues. J lost 5 bases, V lost 6 bases, and 10 bases had no gene match. In nucleotides, the CDR3 is TGTGCCAGCAGCGGACCGGGACAGAGTGATAATTCACCCCTCCACTTT. This codes for CASSGPGQSDNSPLHF. The full variable domain, in which reference TRBV2 and TRBJ1-6 provide the parts outside the CDR3, is EPEVTQTPSHQVTQMGQEVILRCVPISNHLYFYWYRQILGQKVEFLVSFYNNEISEKSEIFDDQFSVERPDGSNFTLKIRSTKLEDSAMYFCASSGPGQSDNSPLHFGNGTRLTVT.

This clonotype has more than one count but fewer than ten. The chain combines TRBV10-3 with TRBJ2-4; D possibly corresponds to TRBD1 (6 bases). The V and J ends lost 0 bases and 0 bases respectively, with 12 bases between them. CDR3 length: 17 residues. Germline CDR1 ENHRY, CDR2 SYGVKD. The CDR3 is CAISESGAALAKNIQYF. In DNA, the CDR3 is TGTGCCATCAGTGAGTCGGGGGCAGCGCTAGCCAAAAACATTCAGTACTTC.

This clonotype appeared many times. The chain joins TRBV4-1 to TRBJ1-5; D remains ambiguous. The CDR3 length is 14 residues. V was shortened by 4 bases and J by 3 bases, with 10 bases between the two germline ends. CDR1 MGHRA and CDR2 YSYEKL come from the germline V gene. The CDR3 sequence: CASSLGRLNQPQHF. The CDR3 bases are TGCGCCAGCAGCCTCGGACGGCTCAATCAGCCCCAGCATTTT.

As concerns this clonotype: This may arise from a read error, as a much more abundant clone is one base away. V and J are TRBV5-1 and TRBJ2-2; 7 positions match TRBD2. The CDR3 is 16 amino acids. CDR1 is SGHRS, CDR2 YFSETQ, per germline. CDR3 protein: CASSESWRGLTGELLF. The CDR3 coding sequence is TGCGCCAGCAGTGAAAGTTGGCGGGGACTAACCGGGGAGCTGCTTTTT. Based on the CDR3 plus reference TRBV5-1 and TRBJ2-2, the full variable domain is KAGVTQTPRYLIKTRGQQVTLSCSPISGHRSVSWYQQTPGQGLQFLFEYFSETQRNKGNFPGRFSGRQFSNSRSEMNVSTLELGDSALYLCASSESWRGLTGELLFGEGSRLTVL.

This clonotype was picked up many times. The chain has TRBV20-1 and TRBJ2-1; D is undetermined. The germline gives CDR1 DFQATT, CDR2 SNEGSKA (reference sequence). V was clipped by 4 bases and J by 7 bases, with 14 bases between them. The CDR3 loop spans 13 amino acids. CDR3 bases: TGCAGTGCTACCCACACCCCCTGGAATGAGCAGTTCTTC. It yields the protein CSATHTPWNEQFF.

There are many counts of this clonotype. The chain carries TRBV28 and TRBJ2-7, with 8 bases identical to TRBD2. V was pared by 4 bases and J by 7 bases, with 9 bases of the junction left unmatched. The CDR3 spans 14 residues. Per germline, CDR1 MDHEN and CDR2 SYDVKM. For the CDR3, the DNA is TGTGCCAGCAGTTCTGGCGGGGGGCTATTGGAGCAGTACTTC. This translates into CASSSGGGLLEQYF.

The chain is built from TRBV14 and TRBJ2-3; no clear D. CDR1 SGHDN and CDR2 FVKESK come from the germline V gene. The V end was cut by 4 bases, the J end by 2 bases, with 10 bases between. The CDR3 spans 14 residues. The CDR3 sequence is CASSLLSPTDTQYF. Written as DNA, the CDR3 is TGTGCCAGCAGCCTACTATCCCCCACAGATACGCAGTATTTT.

In DNA, the CDR3 is TGTGCCAGCAGCCCCGCTGACAGGGCCCATTCGACCCAGTACTTC. Translating it yields CASSPADRAHSTQYF. The chain employs TRBV28 and TRBJ2-5; 7 positions match TRBD1. There are 15 residues in the CDR3. Germline V gene lookup returns CDR1 MDHEN and CDR2 SYDVKM. V lost 6 bases, J lost 7 bases, and 14 bases stayed unmatched.

This clonotype was recorded at least ten times. This chain uses TRBV20-1 with TRBJ2-7; D call uncertain. There are 10 residues in the CDR3. The V gene lost 6 bases and the J gene lost 6 bases, with 9 bases spanning the gap. Germline loops: CDR1 DFQATT, CDR2 SNEGSKA (reference sequence). This CDR3 reads CSAGRREQYF. The CDR3 DNA is TGCAGTGCAGGGCGGCGCGAGCAGTACTTC.

This clonotype was recorded many times. The chain recombines TRBV27 with TRBJ1-2, with 8 bases lining up with TRBD1. CDR3 length: 15 residues. Germline CDR1 MNHEY, CDR2 SMNVEV (reference sequence). Trimming removed 6 bases from V and 2 bases from J; junction bases left unmatched: 8. CDR3 coding DNA: TGTGCCAGCAGCTTCCGGGACAGGCGGAACTATGGCTACACCTTC. It codes for CASSFRDRRNYGYTF.

The table lists this clonotype with many counts. The CDR3, as DNA: TGTGCCAGCAGTGTATTACGGGGAATTTTCTTT. It is translated as CASSVLRGIFF. This chain connects TRBV2 to TRBJ1-1; D remains ambiguous. V lost 4 bases, J lost 13 bases, and 13 bases lay in between. CDR1 and CDR2 from the germline V gene are SNHLY and FYNNEI. The CDR3 has 11 amino acids.

The genes are TRBV5-6 and TRBJ1-1; D unclear. The length of the CDR3 is 12 residues. CDR1 and CDR2 from the germline V gene are SGHDT and YYEEEE. Between the trimmed V and J ends, which lost 4 bases and 7 bases, there was a span of 11 bases. The CDR3: CASSLNSFEAFF. CDR3 DNA sequence: TGTGCCAGCAGCCTTAACAGTTTTGAAGCTTTCTTT.

This clonotype was seen at least ten times. The chain has TRBV5-1 and TRBJ2-3, with 7 bases lining up with TRBD1. Germline V gene data show CDR1 as SGHRS and CDR2 as YFSETQ. V was pared by 5 bases and J by 1 base, with 4 bases of the junction left unmatched. The CDR3 runs 14 residues. CDR3 DNA: TGCGCCAGCAGGAGCGGACAGGGCACAGATACGCAGTATTTT. This translates into CASRSGQGTDTQYF. The full variable domain, completed using reference TRBV5-1 and TRBJ2-3, is KAGVTQTPRYLIKTRGQQVTLSCSPISGHRSVSWYQQTPGQGLQFLFEYFSETQRNKGNFPGRFSGRQFSNSRSEMNVSTLELGDSALYLCASRSGQGTDTQYFGPGTRLTVL.

This clonotype was seen repeatedly, ten times or more. The CDR3 loop is CATGGTQNTGELFF. DNA for the CDR3: TGTGCCACCGGGGGGACACAGAACACCGGGGAGCTGTTTTTT. The rearrangement links TRBV24-1 to TRBJ2-2; D possibly uses TRBD1 or TRBD2 (6 bases each). V was pared by 9 bases and J by 1 base, with 11 bases between. Germline-derived CDR1 and CDR2 are KGHDR and SFDVKD. CDR3 length: 14 residues.

In DNA form, the CDR3 reads TGTGCCAGTAGGGGGACAGCCAGCTCCTACGAGCAGTACTTC. It yields the protein CASRGTASSYEQYF. The chain has TRBV19 and TRBJ2-7; TRBD1 aligns across 7 bases. The V segment lost 6 bases and the J segment 0 bases; nucleotides outside the gene matches: 5. The CDR3 covers 14 residues. Germline assignment: CDR1 LNHDA and CDR2 SQIVND (reference sequence). Together with reference TRBV19 and TRBJ2-7, the CDR3 gives the full variable domain: DGGITQSPKYLFRKEGQNVTLSCEQNLNHDAMYWYRQDPGQGLRLIYYSQIVNDFQKGDIAEGYSVSREKKESFPLTVTSAQKNPTAFYLCASRGTASSYEQYFGPGTRLTVT.

Many counts were recorded for this clonotype. The rearrangement joins TRBV20-1 to TRBJ2-7, with D possibly TRBD1 on 6 matching bases. This CDR3 region has 11 residues. Trimming pared 5 bases from V and 6 bases from J, leaving 11 bases between. Germline V gene sequence: CDR1 DFQATT, CDR2 SNEGSKA (reference sequence). The CDR3 region is CSAQTGSEQYF. CDR3 nucleotides: TGCAGTGCTCAAACAGGGTCCGAGCAGTACTTC.

Remarks on this clonotype: A single base separates this from a much larger clone, so it may be a read error. This chain joins TRBV20-1 and TRBJ2-1; D is possibly TRBD2 (6 bases). The CDR3 extends over 15 amino acids. The germline V gene encodes CDR1 DFQATT and CDR2 SNEGSKA (reference sequence). The CDR3 is CSARGESGLYDEQFF. The CDR3 nucleotides are TGCAGTGCTAGAGGGGAAAGCGGGCTCTACGATGAGCAGTTCTTC.

This clonotype was found many times. The chain joins TRBV2 to TRBJ1-1, with 8 nucleotides matching TRBD1. The junction had 11 bases not matched to a gene; V was cut back by 6 bases and J by 5 bases. CDR1 is SNHLY, CDR2 FYNNEI, per germline. This CDR3 is 15 amino acids long. The CDR3, as DNA: TGTGCCAGCAGACCCCTGTACAGGGGGGGGACTGAAGCTTTCTTT. Protein: CASRPLYRGGTEAFF.

At least ten counts were recorded for this clonotype. The chain recombines TRBV5-1 with TRBJ2-1; 8 bases line up with TRBD2. With 6 bases clipped from V and 7 bases from J, the junction kept 9 bases outside the gene matches. The CDR3 extends over 14 amino acids. The germline CDR1 and CDR2 sequences are SGHRS and YFSETQ. The CDR3 bases are TGCGCCAGCACCTGGGGCGGGAGGAAGAATGAGCAGTTCTTC. Residues: CASTWGGRKNEQFF.

This clonotype was detected ten times or more. The J gene is TRBJ2-2, the V gene TRBV20-1; tentative D call: TRBD2 (6 bases). CDR1 DFQATT and CDR2 SNEGSKA come from the germline V gene (reference sequence). CDR3 length: 15 amino acids. Deletions cut 4 bases from V and 0 bases from J, with 12 bases between. CDR3 sequence (DNA): TGCAGTGCTAACCGACTAGGGTCGAACACCGGGGAGCTGTTTTTT. It encodes CSANRLGSNTGELFF.

CDR3 sequence (DNA): TGTGCCAGCATTGGGACTAGCAGGGTGACCCAGTACTTC. Protein sequence: CASIGTSRVTQYF. J is TRBJ2-5 and V is TRBV3-1; TRBD2 matches at 9 bases. V trimming: 7 bases; J trimming: 7 bases; junction bases outside the gene matches: 7. CDR1 is LGHDT, CDR2 YNNKEL, per germline (reference sequence). CDR3 size: 13 residues.

Regarding this clonotype: A single base separates this from a much larger clone, so it may be a read error. This sequence joins TRBV13 and TRBJ2-5; D may be TRBD2 (5 bases). The CDR3 runs 13 residues. Looked up from germline, CDR1 is PRHDT and CDR2 is FYEKMQ (reference sequence). This chain's CDR3 is CASSAPPRETRYF. The CDR3 region has the DNA TGTGCCAGCAGCGCTCCCCCTAGGGAGACCCGGTACTTC.